This is a list of T cell receptor beta chains from one sample in a study of CD8 T cells in Susac syndrome. In TCRdb, the immunoSEQ multiplex PCR reads were re-called with MiXCR into one record per CDR3 protein. This sample yields approximately 120,000 distinct CDR3 sequences, of which around 94% are seen a single time; roughly 0.087% belongs to the top ten. The sequenced sample was CD4+ T cells from PBMCs. The receptors were sampled from a human donor in good health. The CDR3 runs from the conserved cysteine through the conserved F or W. A D gene is named only where the DNA matches it firmly. The size entry is marked missing in some rows and otherwise reads once, few, many or a size class.

D gene	V gene	J gene	clone size	CDR3 length	CDR3 protein	CDR3 DNA
-	TRBV2	TRBJ2-1	once	14	CASSDDRGQGEQFF	TGTGCCAGCAGTGATGACCGGGGGCAGGGTGAGCAGTTCTTC
-	TRBV7-2	TRBJ2-1	-	13	CASSLATVNEQFF	TGTGCCAGCAGCTTAGCGACGGTCAATGAGCAGTTCTTC
-	TRBV20-1	TRBJ1-1	-	12	CSARKTDTEAFF	TGCAGTGCTAGAAAGACAGACACTGAAGCTTTCTTT
-	TRBV18	TRBJ1-2	-	13	CASSPSGDHGYTF	TGTGCCAGCTCACCAAGTGGGGATCATGGCTACACCTTC
-	TRBV15	TRBJ2-7	-	15	CATSRGAAPGDEQYF	TGTGCCACCAGCAGAGGGGCAGCCCCAGGGGACGAGCAGTACTTC
-	TRBV7-9	TRBJ1-6	-	15	CASSFGQPYNSPLHF	TGTGCCAGCAGCTTTGGGCAGCCCTATAATTCACCCCTCCACTTT
TRBD2	TRBV4-1	TRBJ2-1	-	20	CASSQIPGLAGPPSYNEQFF	TGCGCCAGCAGCCAGATTCCGGGACTAGCGGGTCCCCCCTCCTACAATGAGCAGTTCTTC
TRBD1	TRBV20-1	TRBJ2-7	-	13	CSATRQGRYEQYF	TGCAGTGCTACGAGACAGGGGCGCTACGAGCAGTACTTC
-	TRBV12-3/TRBV12-4	TRBJ2-2	-	14	CASSLTQLTGELFF	TGTGCCAGCAGTTTAACACAGCTCACCGGGGAGCTGTTTTTT
-	TRBV5-1	TRBJ1-2	-	14	CASSFGQPNYGYTF	TGCGCCAGCAGCTTCGGGCAGCCCAACTATGGCTACACCTTC
-	TRBV5-1	TRBJ2-5	-	15	CASSLFMGAQETQYF	TGCGCCAGCAGCTTGTTCATGGGAGCCCAAGAGACCCAGTACTTC
TRBD1	TRBV18	TRBJ2-7	-	15	CASSPGTGLSYEQYF	TGTGCCAGCTCACCCGGGACAGGGCTATCCTACGAGCAGTACTTC
TRBD2	TRBV20-1	TRBJ2-1	-	16	CSARVGSGGSYNEQFF	TGCAGTGCTAGAGTCGGTAGCGGGGGCTCCTACAATGAGCAGTTCTTC
-	TRBV4-1	TRBJ2-4	-	18	CASSPQGQALLAKNIQYF	TGCGCCAGCAGCCCCCAGGGGCAGGCCCTACTAGCCAAAAACATTCAGTACTTC
-	TRBV3-1	TRBJ1-4	-	14	CASSPTETNEKLFF	TGTGCCAGCTCGCCGACAGAAACTAATGAAAAACTGTTTTTT
-	TRBV12-3/TRBV12-4	TRBJ1-1	-	13	CASSFAGSTEAFF	TGTGCCAGCAGTTTCGCGGGGAGCACTGAAGCTTTCTTT
-	TRBV9	TRBJ2-3	few	16	CASSVEIADTTDTQYF	TGTGCCAGCAGCGTAGAAATAGCGGATACCACAGATACGCAGTATTTT
TRBD1	TRBV2	TRBJ2-2	-	16	CASSPFGTGNAGELFF	TGTGCCAGCAGTCCTTTCGGGACAGGGAACGCCGGGGAGCTGTTTTTT
-	TRBV7-2	TRBJ1-2	once	15	CASSLAIGSLGGYTF	TGTGCCAGCAGCTTGGCCATAGGGTCCTTGGGAGGCTACACCTTC
-	TRBV5-6	TRBJ2-1	-	13	CASSPFSDNEQFF	TGTGCCAGCAGCCCCTTTTCGGACAATGAGCAGTTCTTC
-	TRBV7-9	TRBJ2-7	-	14	CASSSQGLSHEQYF	TGTGCCAGCAGCTCTCAGGGACTTAGCCACGAGCAGTACTTC
-	TRBV3-1	TRBJ1-2	once	12	CASSPANYGYTF	TGTGCCAGCAGCCCGGCTAACTATGGCTACACCTTC
-	TRBV7-9	TRBJ2-5	-	16	CASKAKYRLGGETQYF	TGTGCCAGCAAGGCTAAATATAGACTGGGGGGAGAGACCCAGTACTTC
-	TRBV7-2	TRBJ1-5	-	17	CASSTKNSGDSNQPQHF	TGTGCCAGCAGTACAAAGAATTCGGGGGATAGCAATCAGCCCCAGCATTTT
-	TRBV24-1	TRBJ2-6	-	15	CATSAGDSGANVLTF	TGTGCCACCAGCGCAGGGGACTCTGGGGCCAACGTCCTGACTTTC
TRBD2	TRBV10-3	TRBJ2-1	-	16	CAISEFGLAGNNEQFF	TGTGCCATCAGTGAGTTTGGACTAGCGGGTAACAATGAGCAGTTCTTC
-	TRBV24-1	TRBJ2-7	-	15	CATDIGTFTPYEQYF	TGTGCCACCGACATTGGGACATTCACCCCCTACGAGCAGTACTTC
-	TRBV29-1	TRBJ2-2	-	12	CSVVGDPGELFF	TGCAGCGTTGTTGGGGACCCCGGGGAGCTGTTTTTT
TRBD1	TRBV5-1	TRBJ1-5	once	15	CASSLDGQGGQPQHF	TGCGCCAGCAGCTTGGATGGACAGGGAGGTCAGCCCCAGCATTTT
-	TRBV11-2	TRBJ2-6	-	18	CASSIHPVTAKGANVLTF	TGTGCCAGCAGCATACACCCCGTGACAGCAAAGGGGGCCAACGTCCTGACTTTC
-	TRBV29-1	TRBJ2-7	-	13	CSVDEGLSHEQYF	TGCAGCGTTGATGAGGGACTCAGCCACGAGCAGTACTTC
TRBD1	TRBV20-1	TRBJ1-5	-	13	CSAGDSSNQPQHF	TGCAGTGCTGGGGACAGCAGCAATCAGCCCCAGCATTTT
-	TRBV29-1	TRBJ2-1	-	14	CSVVDQGGYNEQFF	TGCAGCGTTGTGGACCAGGGGGGATACAATGAGCAGTTCTTC
-	TRBV9	TRBJ1-5	-	14	CASSVDRNDQPQHF	TGTGCCAGCAGCGTCGACAGGAACGATCAGCCCCAGCATTTT
TRBD2	TRBV7-2	TRBJ2-7	-	14	CASSPGLVIYDQYF	TGTGCCAGCAGCCCGGGACTAGTGATTTACGATCAGTACTTC
TRBD1	TRBV27	TRBJ2-7	-	15	CASSLFGTGDYEQYF	TGTGCCAGCAGTTTATTCGGGACAGGGGATTACGAGCAGTACTTC
-	TRBV27	TRBJ1-2	-	13	CASSLIPDYGYTF	TGTGCCAGCAGTTTAATCCCGGATTATGGCTACACCTTC
-	TRBV20-1	TRBJ2-2	-	14	CSAREQVDTGELFF	TGCAGTGCTAGAGAGCAGGTTGACACCGGGGAGCTGTTTTTT
TRBD1	TRBV5-7	TRBJ2-7	once	15	CASSLGTGSNYEQYF	TGTGCCAGCAGCTTAGGGACAGGGTCGAACTACGAGCAGTACTTC
-	TRBV20-1	TRBJ1-4	-	17	CSASPGLGASGNEKLFF	TGCAGTGCTAGTCCGGGTCTGGGGGCTTCCGGTAATGAAAAACTGTTTTTT
-	TRBV5-4	TRBJ1-2	-	13	CASRAVWGDGYTF	TGTGCCAGCAGGGCGGTATGGGGAGATGGCTACACCTTC
-	TRBV10-3	TRBJ2-3	-	13	CAIMSREQDTQYF	TGTGCCATCATGAGCAGAGAACAAGATACGCAGTATTTT
-	TRBV4-3	TRBJ1-1	-	15	CASSQEWTLGTEAFF	TGCGCCAGCAGCCAAGAATGGACCCTGGGCACTGAAGCTTTCTTT
TRBD1	TRBV9	TRBJ2-7	-	16	CASSVSPGGVENEQYF	TGTGCCAGCAGCGTTTCCCCAGGGGGTGTGGAAAACGAGCAGTACTTC
-	TRBV6-5	TRBJ2-1	-	17	CASSYYRKQVSVNEQFF	TGTGCCAGCAGTTACTATAGGAAGCAAGTATCCGTCAATGAGCAGTTCTTC
TRBD1	TRBV2	TRBJ1-2	-	12	CASRMTGVGYTF	TGTGCCAGCAGGATGACAGGGGTCGGCTACACCTTC
-	TRBV28	TRBJ2-3	once	11	CASSTRDTQYF	TGTGCCAGCAGCACCAGGGATACGCAGTATTTT
-	TRBV20-1	TRBJ1-5	-	14	CSAHSRSSNQPQHF	TGCAGTGCCCATAGTAGGTCGAGCAATCAGCCCCAGCATTTT
TRBD2	TRBV19	TRBJ2-1	-	14	CASRGLAGGPVQFF	TGTGCCAGTAGGGGCCTAGCGGGAGGGCCTGTGCAGTTCTTC
-	TRBV29-1	TRBJ2-5	-	13	CSVVISGQETQYF	TGCAGCGTTGTTATTAGCGGACAAGAGACCCAGTACTTC
-	TRBV5-1	TRBJ2-7	once	14	CASSWRGLSYEQYF	TGCGCCAGCAGCTGGAGGGGGCTTTCCTACGAGCAGTACTTC
-	TRBV29-1	TRBJ2-3	-	17	CSVEEGRRGQGTDTQYF	TGCAGCGTTGAAGAGGGCCGGAGGGGGCAAGGCACAGATACGCAGTATTTT
-	TRBV2	TRBJ1-1	-	15	CASRDTVSMNTEAFF	TGTGCCAGCAGAGATACAGTCTCCATGAACACTGAAGCTTTCTTT
-	TRBV5-5	TRBJ2-4	-	17	CASSLGDQGLAKNIQYF	TGTGCCAGCAGCTTGGGAGATCAGGGACTAGCCAAAAACATTCAGTACTTC